The text below deals with one T cell receptor beta chain. The post-treatment osteosarcoma tumors were primary, local recurrence or metastasis specimens from poor-prognosis patients. The data were obtained in a study of the immune and genomic landscape of osteosarcoma. Produced via immunoSEQ multiplex PCR; TCRdb's table is partial and in-frame only. In the table there are fewer than 6,000 clones, over 70% of which are singletons. The CDR3 loop spans 13 amino acids. CDR1 and CDR2 (germline): LGHNA, YNFKEQ. V shed 1 base and J shed 8 bases, with 9 bases lying between them. The TCR was taken from a human donor with osteosarcoma. The chain employs TRBV4-2 and TRBJ2-1; no definite D call. Sequenced material: osteosarcoma tumor tissue from the lung. Here the CDR3 reads CASSQVPSDEQFF. The CDR3 nucleotides are TGTGCCAGCAGCCAAGTTCCCAGCGATGAGCAGTTCTTC.